These 16 T cell receptor beta chains were sequenced from one sample in a study of patients and donors after allogeneic stem cell transplantation. TCRdb passed the RT-PCR reads through MiXCR, listing each CDR3 protein once. The sample includes some 92,000 distinct CDR3 sequences, roughly 50% of them seen just once. Input material: blood, either unsorted or a sorted T cell fraction (not recorded which). Receptors originate from a human donor who was either an allogeneic HSCT recipient or a stem cell or donor lymphocyte infusion donor (not recorded which). It is not recorded whose cells these are; they may come from a transplant donor.

This clonotype appeared a few times. CDR3 region: CASSLMGQGMWTEAFF. CDR3 sequence (DNA): TGTGCCAGCAGCTTAATGGGACAGGGCATGTGGACTGAAGCTTTCTTT. The genes are TRBV7-9 and TRBJ1-1, with 9 bases lining up with TRBD1. Per germline, CDR1 SEHNR and CDR2 FQNEAQ (reference sequence). This CDR3 is built from 16 residues. With V trimmed by 2 bases and J by 5 bases, 9 bases remained unmatched.

The chain employs TRBV12-3 or TRBV12-4 and TRBJ1-1; TRBD1 agrees at 7 bases. CDR3 length: 15 residues. With V trimmed by 3 bases and J by 4 bases, 8 bases remained unmatched. CDR3 bases: TGTGCCAGCAGTTTCATTCCTCAGGGGGGCACTGAAGCTTTCTTT. This translates into CASSFIPQGGTEAFF.

The chain combines TRBV5-1 with TRBJ1-5; 8 bases agree with TRBD1. Germline assignment: CDR1 SGHRS and CDR2 YFSETQ. This CDR3 is built from 14 residues. The trim removed 4 bases at V and 5 bases at J, leaving 5 bases unmatched. DNA for the CDR3: TGCGCCAGCAGCGTCGACAGGGGCGATCAGCCCCAGCATTTT. Translated, it gives CASSVDRGDQPQHF.

The chain joins TRBV29-1 to TRBJ1-2; weak D call: TRBD1 (5 bases). Trimming removed 5 bases from V and 4 bases from J, with 17 bases in between. Per the germline V gene, CDR1 is SQVTM and CDR2 is ANQGSEA. The CDR3 extends over 14 amino acids. The CDR3 sequence is CSVLGESGSYGYTF. In DNA form, the CDR3 reads TGCAGCGTTCTTGGAGAATCAGGGAGCTATGGCTACACCTTC.

The chain uses TRBV29-1 and TRBJ1-2; no clear D. The CDR3 is 9 amino acids. Germline CDR1 and CDR2: SQVTM and ANQGSEA. Trimming took 5 bases from V and 4 from J, leaving 2 bases between them. The CDR3 nucleotides read TGCAGCGTTTCCTATGGCTACACCTTC. Its translation: CSVSYGYTF.

The DNA for the CDR3 is TGTGCCATCAGTGAGTCGAAGGCTAATGCCAAAAACATTCAGTACTTC. It yields the protein CAISESKANAKNIQYF. This rearrangement joins TRBV10-3 to TRBJ2-4; D is ambiguous. Between the trimmed V and J ends, which lost 0 bases and 1 base, there was a span of 10 bases. This CDR3 has 16 residues. CDR1 ENHRY and CDR2 SYGVKD come from the germline V gene.

The rearrangement uses TRBV12-3 or TRBV12-4 and TRBJ1-2, with D tentatively TRBD1 (6 bases). Trimming shortened V by 5 bases and J by 7 bases, and 11 bases separated the two germline ends. The CDR3 length is 12 residues. In DNA, the CDR3 is TGTGCCAGCAGTCTACAGGGCATTGGCTACACCTTC. The encoded protein is CASSLQGIGYTF.

The rearrangement uses TRBV3-1 and TRBJ1-5; the D gene is possibly TRBD1 (5 bases). The CDR3 extends over 15 amino acids. Trimming removed 0 bases at V and 9 bases at J, with 15 bases between. CDR1 is LGHDT, CDR2 YNNKEL, per germline (reference sequence). CDR3 DNA: TGTGCCAGCAGCCAAGACTTAGACAGCCCGCGGCCCCAGCATTTT. It translates to CASSQDLDSPRPQHF.

The chain uses TRBV7-2 and TRBJ2-1, with D possibly matching TRBD1 (5 bases). Between the trimmed V and J ends, which lost 6 bases and 4 bases, there was a span of 16 bases. This CDR3 is 15 amino acids long. Germline V gene lookup returns CDR1 SGHTA and CDR2 FQGNSA. The chain's CDR3 is CASRRTGTIYNEQFF. The CDR3 nucleotides read TGTGCCAGCAGGCGCACAGGTACTATTTACAATGAGCAGTTCTTC.

The genes are TRBV12-3 or TRBV12-4 and TRBJ2-7; 9 bases agree with TRBD1. CDR3 length: 15 amino acids. With 2 bases clipped from V and 1 base from J, the junction kept 3 bases outside the gene matches. CDR3 residues: CASSLPGQGSYEQYF. For the CDR3, the DNA is TGTGCCAGCAGTTTACCGGGACAGGGATCCTACGAGCAGTACTTC.

The V gene is TRBV20-1, the J gene TRBJ1-2; 10 bases line up with TRBD1. CDR1 is DFQATT and CDR2 is SNEGSKA in the germline V gene (reference sequence). CDR3 length equals 14 residues. The ends lost 5 bases at V and 2 bases at J; junction bases unmatched: 5. The CDR3 sequence: CSAWTDRGNYGYTF. CDR3 DNA: TGCAGTGCTTGGACGGACAGGGGGAACTATGGCTACACCTTC.

The table lists this clonotype with a few counts. This chain links TRBV3-1 with TRBJ1-3, with unresolved D. The germline V gene encodes CDR1 LGHDT and CDR2 YNNKEL (reference sequence). Trimming cost V 4 bases and J 2 bases, with 15 bases left between them. The CDR3 contains 16 residues. The CDR3 region is CASSPSHFLTGNTIYF. The CDR3 nucleotides are TGTGCCAGCAGCCCCTCTCACTTCCTAACTGGAAACACCATATATTTT.

The chain couples TRBV4-3 to TRBJ1-3; no clear D. The CDR3 has 17 residues. Germline-derived CDR1 and CDR2 are LGHNA and YSLEER. V was trimmed by 4 bases and J by 0 bases, leaving 16 bases between them. The chain's CDR3 is CASSLSITGHSGNTIYF. CDR3 coding DNA: TGCGCCAGCAGCCTATCGATTACCGGGCACTCTGGAAACACCATATATTTT.

The rearrangement joins TRBV27 to TRBJ1-5, with 8 positions matching TRBD1. Trimming at V came to 4 bases and at J to 1 base, leaving 3 bases not matched to a gene. CDR1 and CDR2 (germline): MNHEY, SMNVEV (reference sequence). The CDR3 runs to 15 residues. The CDR3 spells CASSYRQGSNQPQHF. The CDR3 nucleotides read TGTGCCAGCAGTTACCGACAGGGGAGCAATCAGCCCCAGCATTTT.

CDR3 bases: TGTGCCAGCAGTGAAAGAGGGGATCGGGGCTACACCTTC. Protein: CASSERGDRGYTF. V and J are TRBV2 and TRBJ1-2; D might be TRBD1 (5 bases). The V gene lost 2 bases and the J gene lost 8 bases, with 12 bases spanning the gap. From germline, CDR1 is SNHLY and CDR2 FYNNEI. The CDR3 totals 13 residues.

The chain links TRBV6-2 or TRBV6-3 to TRBJ2-1, with TRBD2 matching 9 bases. Per the germline V gene, CDR1 is MNHEY and CDR2 is SVGEGT. CDR3 length: 17 residues. With V trimmed by 2 bases and J by 5 bases, 10 bases remained unmatched. In DNA form, the CDR3 reads TGTGCCAGCAGTTACCTTGCGGGAGGGCCTCAGGACAATGAGCAGTTCTTC. It encodes CASSYLAGGPQDNEQFF.